There are a few counts of the clone carrying this TCR beta chain. As yet, its antigen is unknown. The sample is drawn from a study of regulatory T cells in long-lasting Graves disease. Study findings and constraints: Persistent Graves' patients showed a TCR diversity that was lower than that of newly diagnosed ones.

CDR3 regions were amplified by Arm-PCR using iRepertoire HTBI primers to build TCR beta libraries. From the multiplex PCR reads, TCRdb called clonotypes with MiXCR, one entry per CDR3 protein. Of about 420,000 distinct CDR3 sequences in the sample, 15% to 20% are singletons; the top ten hold 20% to 25%. The CDR3 covers 14 residues. J lost 10 bases, V lost 7 bases, and 13 bases had no gene match. Germline V gives CDR1 SQVTM, CDR2 ANQGSEA. Specified time point: newly diagnosed GD, antithyroid drugs for less than 3 months. The TCR library was made from RNA extracted from PBMCs. Graves' disease was diagnosed by American Thyroid Association guidelines. The same specimen was also included in a second study, on T cells in Graves' hyperthyroidism and ophthalmopathy. That paper notes: Also found in blood were most expanded thyroid clonotypes above 0.001.

The chain links TRBV29-1 to TRBJ2-1; 10 nucleotides line up with TRBD2. The sequencing here drew on peripheral blood mononuclear cells (PBMCs), taken at new diagnosis, from a patient treated with antithyroid drugs. The receptor's source is a woman younger than 35 with Graves disease. CDR3 DNA sequence: TGCAGCGCCGAGAGTCTAGCGGGAGTAGGGGAGCAGTTCTTC. It yields the protein CSAESLAGVGEQFF.